The sequence of this T cell receptor beta chain was determined in a study of T cell responses to AZD1222 COVID-19 vaccine. Broader study findings: Per reports, nearly half of all spike-specific TCRs target regions that are unmutated in variants. There were mostly white British donors and more females than males, and clonal diversity was possibly underestimated. Across the whole spike, CD4 TCRs peaked at regions 160-218 and 743-854.

Profiling relied on immunoSEQ multiplex PCR, and the TCRdb table lists in-frame clones only, not all of them. The sample carries 160,000 or so clones, approximately 90% recorded once. With regard to this clone: The antigen is not known.

From germline, CDR1 is SGDLS and CDR2 YYNGEE. The CDR3 runs to 15 residues. V lost 4 bases and J lost 1; bases outside the gene matches: 7. The sequence was collected from an adult who received the AZD1222 COVID-19 vaccine. This sample comprised peripheral blood, obtained 28 days after the second AZD1222 dose. This sequence joins TRBV9 and TRBJ1-1, with TRBD1 identical over 7 bases. The CDR3 coding sequence is TGTGCCAGCAGCTTCACCGGGACAGAGAACACTGAAGCTTTCTTT. Protein: CASSFTGTENTEAFF. Variable domain in full (rest from reference TRBV9 and TRBJ1-1): DSGVTQTPKHLITATGQRVTLRCSPRSGDLSVYWYQQSLDQGLQFLIQYYNGEERAKGNILERFSAQQFPDLHSELNLSSLELGDSALYFCASSFTGTENTEAFFGQGTRLTVV.